A single sample gave rise to the 21 T cell receptor beta chains below, sequenced in a study of blood T cell repertoires in COVID-19. Sequenced by immunoSEQ multiplex PCR; TCRdb stores in-frame clones only, minus some. The sample holds under 300,000 clones, roughly 87% seen once. The sample taken for sequencing was peripheral blood. The receptors derive from a human donor in a cohort sampled during active COVID-19.

The chain couples TRBV2 to TRBJ1-4; D may be TRBD1 (6 bases). V was trimmed by 8 bases and J by 0 bases, leaving 10 bases between them. The CDR3 runs 14 residues. In germline, CDR1 is SNHLY, CDR2 FYNNEI. The CDR3: CASGGQPTNEKLFF. CDR3 in DNA: TGTGCCAGCGGCGGACAGCCAACTAATGAAAAACTGTTTTTT.

This chain links TRBV5-6 with TRBJ2-7; D gene uncertain. The germline CDR1 and CDR2 sequences are SGHDT and YYEEEE. Trimming stripped 1 base from V and 1 base from J, with 6 bases between. This CDR3 spans 13 amino acids. CDR3: CASSLISSYEQYF. The CDR3 DNA reads as TGTGCCAGCAGCTTGATCAGTTCCTACGAGCAGTACTTC.

The chain couples TRBV6-5 to TRBJ2-1, with a weak D call TRBD1 (6 bases). Trimming took off 2 bases at V and 9 bases at J, with 17 bases between the two ends. CDR1 and CDR2 (germline): MNHEY, SVGAGI. There are 15 residues in the CDR3. The CDR3 here is CASSYQVTGYTEQFF. The CDR3 nucleotides read TGTGCCAGCAGTTACCAGGTCACAGGGTATACTGAGCAGTTCTTC.

This clone was detected a few times. Other DNA variants within this sample encode the same CDR3. This chain uses TRBV29-1 with TRBJ1-1; D is unclear. Trimming took 3 bases from V and 0 from J, leaving 5 bases between them. In germline, CDR1 is SQVTM, CDR2 ANQGSEA. The CDR3 consists of 12 residues. This chain's CDR3 is CSVDRVNTEAFF. Here the CDR3 DNA reads TGCAGCGTTGATCGCGTGAACACTGAAGCTTTCTTT.

J is TRBJ1-2 and V is TRBV5-1; the D gene is possibly TRBD1 (6 bases). Germline V gives CDR1 SGHRS, CDR2 YFSETQ. The CDR3 loop spans 15 amino acids. V shed 7 bases and J shed 3 bases, with 19 bases lying between them. The CDR3 spells CASRYLGDMYYGYTF. CDR3 nucleotides: TGCGCCAGCCGCTACTTAGGGGACATGTACTATGGCTACACCTTC.

This clone was found once. The CDR3 region is CASSLGGLADFRNEQFF. In DNA form, the CDR3 reads TGTGCCAGCAGCTTAGGAGGGTTGGCAGACTTTCGAAATGAGCAGTTCTTC. The chain employs TRBV11-3 and TRBJ2-1; possible D gene TRBD2, 5 bases. Germline CDR1 is SGHNT and CDR2 is YENEEA. The CDR3 consists of 17 residues. V lost 1 base and J 7 bases, leaving 20 bases between the germline ends.

This chain links TRBV5-1 with TRBJ2-1; 9 bases align to TRBD2. This CDR3 contains 15 residues. Germline V CDR1 and CDR2: SGHRS, YFSETQ. After removal of 4 bases from V and 9 bases from J, the junction contained 11 bases not matched to a gene. This chain's CDR3 is CASSPGASGDTEQFF. DNA of the CDR3: TGCGCCAGCAGCCCCGGGGCTAGCGGGGACACTGAGCAGTTCTTC.

This chain connects TRBV3-1 (or the pseudogene TRBV3-2) to TRBJ2-3; 13 nucleotides align to TRBD2. Per germline, CDR1 LGHDT and CDR2 YNNKEL (reference sequence). Losses at the gene ends were 0 bases for V and 3 bases for J; bases not matched to a gene: 9. CDR3 length equals 19 residues. CDR3 coding DNA: TGTGCCAGCAGCCAAGAAAGCCTGTGGACTAGCGGGAGAACAGATACGCAGTATTTT. This gives the protein CASSQESLWTSGRTDTQYF.

CDR3: CASSQGTGRVEKLFF. The CDR3 region has the DNA TGCGCCAGCAGCCAAGGGACAGGGAGGGTTGAAAAACTGTTTTTT. V gene TRBV4-3 combines with J gene TRBJ1-4, with TRBD1 matching 8 bases. The V and J ends lost 1 base and 7 bases, in that order; junction bases with no gene match: 5. The CDR3 totals 15 residues. Per the germline V gene, CDR1 is LGHNA and CDR2 is YSLEER.

The rearrangement joins TRBV10-3 to TRBJ1-2; no clear D. V lost 0 bases, J lost 8 bases, and 16 bases lay in between. CDR1 ENHRY and CDR2 SYGVKD come from the germline V gene. The CDR3 totals 15 residues. For the CDR3, the DNA is TGTGCCATCAGTGAGTCGTTCACTGCAGGTGAAGGCTACACCTTC. Its protein is CAISESFTAGEGYTF.

In DNA, the CDR3 is TGTGCCAGCAGCATAGGGACTAGCGGGAGCTCCTACGAGCAGTACTTC. It encodes CASSIGTSGSSYEQYF. The chain recombines TRBV21-1 with TRBJ2-7; the D call in the table, TRBD2, was not verified against the DNA. TRBV21-1 counts as a pseudogene. This CDR3 is 16 amino acids long.

The V call is TRBV7-9, the J call TRBJ1-5, with D possibly being TRBD1 (5 bases). The V and J ends lost 5 bases and 6 bases respectively, with 11 bases between them. The CDR3 covers 13 residues. Germline assignment: CDR1 SEHNR and CDR2 FQNEAQ (reference sequence). CDR3 sequence (DNA): TGTGCCAGCAGCCGCGGGGGGGTTCAGCCCCAGCATTTT. Protein sequence: CASSRGGVQPQHF.

The chain links TRBV7-2 to TRBJ1-5, with a weak D call TRBD1 (5 bases). V was shortened by 4 bases and J by 6 bases, with 10 bases between the two germline ends. The length of the CDR3 is 13 residues. Germline CDR1 is SGHTA and CDR2 is FQGNSA. The CDR3 protein is CASSSRDFQPQHF. DNA of the CDR3: TGTGCCAGCAGCTCCCGGGACTTTCAGCCCCAGCATTTT.

V gene TRBV5-1 combines with J gene TRBJ1-1, with D maybe TRBD1 (6 bases). This CDR3 has 17 amino acids. Germline CDR1 is SGHRS and CDR2 is YFSETQ. Trimming stripped 0 bases from V and 3 bases from J, with 18 bases between. The DNA of the CDR3 is TGCGCCAGCAGCTTGGCCGCGAGGGTACAGGGTCACACTGAAGCTTTCTTT. Translated, it gives CASSLAARVQGHTEAFF.

The V gene is TRBV29-1, the J gene TRBJ1-2; D gene ambiguous. The CDR3 length is 13 residues. Trimming cost V 6 bases and J 4 bases, with 15 bases left between them. Germline values: CDR1 SQVTM, CDR2 ANQGSEA. The chain's CDR3 is CSVEVLVGYGYTF. The CDR3 DNA reads as TGCAGCGTGGAGGTCCTGGTTGGCTATGGCTACACCTTC.

The CDR3: CASTVGGVTYEQYF. CDR3 nucleotide sequence: TGTGCCAGCACCGTAGGGGGAGTGACCTACGAGCAGTACTTC. The chain employs TRBV11-1 and TRBJ2-7; a possible D gene is TRBD1 (6 bases). CDR1 SGHAT and CDR2 FQDESV come from the germline V gene (reference sequence). The CDR3 spans 14 residues. V shed 7 bases and J shed 2 bases, with 15 bases lying between them.

A remark on this clone: Other nucleotide sequences from this sample produce the same CDR3. V is TRBV11-2 and J is TRBJ1-4; 10 bases align to TRBD1. The CDR3 is 13 amino acids. Trimming removed 5 bases from V and 8 bases from J; junction bases left unmatched: 2. The V gene's germline CDR1 is SGHAT and CDR2 FQNNGV. The CDR3 nucleotides are TGTGCCAGCAGCCGGGACAGGGGAGAAAAACTGTTTTTT. Translating it yields CASSRDRGEKLFF.

The gene calls are TRBV18 and TRBJ1-1, with D possibly matching TRBD1 (5 bases). V was cut by 7 bases and J by 1 base, with 10 bases left in between. The CDR3 runs to 13 residues. The germline gives CDR1 KGHSH, CDR2 LQKENI. The CDR3 sequence is CASFDSRNTEAFF. Here the CDR3 DNA reads TGTGCCAGCTTTGACAGCCGGAACACTGAAGCTTTCTTT.

The chain carries TRBV2 and TRBJ1-1, with TRBD1 matching over 7 bases. Looked up from germline, CDR1 is SNHLY and CDR2 is FYNNEI. V gave up 5 bases and J gave up 7 bases; unmatched junction bases: 4. The CDR3 runs 12 residues. The CDR3 nucleotides are TGTGCCAGCAGTTCGCAGGGGGTTGAAGCTTTCTTT. Its protein product is CASSSQGVEAFF.

This clone appeared once. This chain connects TRBV5-1 to TRBJ1-4; possible D gene TRBD1, 5 bases. The V end was cut by 1 base, the J end by 8 bases, with 15 bases between. Germline values: CDR1 SGHRS, CDR2 YFSETQ. The CDR3 runs to 15 residues. DNA of the CDR3: TGCGCCAGCAGCTTGTCGCCGGGGGGTAGCGAAAAACTGTTTTTT. It yields the protein CASSLSPGGSEKLFF.

The chain employs TRBV6-5 and TRBJ2-1, with a tentative D call TRBD2 (6 bases). Looked up from germline, CDR1 is MNHEY and CDR2 is SVGAGI. The CDR3 length is 14 residues. The ends were cut back, 7 bases at V and 7 bases at J, with 17 bases in the middle. This CDR3 is CASISGSSKNEQFF. The CDR3 region has the DNA TGTGCCAGCATTAGCGGCTCGTCAAAGAATGAGCAGTTCTTC.